This T cell receptor beta chain appears in the sequencing data of a study of cytomegalovirus exposure and HLA in healthy donors. Study-level findings and limits: Analyzed later, most CMV-associated TCR beta chains appeared HLA-restricted. In a later analysis, TCR beta V- and J-gene trimming was associated with a missense DCLRE1C variant.

Amplification used 60 Vbeta primers and 13 Jbeta primers. TCRdb's copy holds only in-frame clones and misses some; the assay was immunoSEQ multiplex PCR. Altogether roughly 140,000 clones are present, about 70% being singletons, with the ten largest covering 3.9%. This clone was picked up one time. Its antigen is unidentified. Trimming removed 1 base from V and 7 bases from J; junction bases left unmatched: 5. CDR1 is SGDLS, CDR2 YYNGEE, per germline. This CDR3 is built from 14 residues. What was sequenced was PBMCs. This chain connects TRBV9 to TRBJ2-3; TRBD1 matches at 8 bases. The clonotype originates from a man aged 18 to 30 in good health and CMV-seronegative. The CDR3 DNA is TGTGCCAGCAGCGTAAGGGACAGGTCGAATACGCAGTATTTT. Protein product: CASSVRDRSNTQYF.